This record covers a single T cell receptor beta chain. These data belong to a study of cytomegalovirus exposure and HLA in healthy donors. PCR primers comprised 60 Vbeta and 13 Jbeta primers. Measured with immunoSEQ multiplex PCR; TCRdb has only the in-frame clones, and not every one. The sample holds some 160,000 clones, about four fifths seen once. Trimming cost V 4 bases and J 1 base; bases outside gene matches: 9. CDR1 is MNHEY, CDR2 SMNVEV, per germline (reference sequence). CDR3 length: 16 residues. This clonotype was obtained from a male donor in good health and CMV-seropositive. Sequenced: PBMCs. The genes are TRBV27 and TRBJ2-7, with TRBD2 matching 8 bases. Written as DNA, the CDR3 is TGTGCCAGCAGTTCGAGAGAGGGCGGGAGGTCCTACGAGCAGTACTTC. Residues: CASSSREGGRSYEQYF.